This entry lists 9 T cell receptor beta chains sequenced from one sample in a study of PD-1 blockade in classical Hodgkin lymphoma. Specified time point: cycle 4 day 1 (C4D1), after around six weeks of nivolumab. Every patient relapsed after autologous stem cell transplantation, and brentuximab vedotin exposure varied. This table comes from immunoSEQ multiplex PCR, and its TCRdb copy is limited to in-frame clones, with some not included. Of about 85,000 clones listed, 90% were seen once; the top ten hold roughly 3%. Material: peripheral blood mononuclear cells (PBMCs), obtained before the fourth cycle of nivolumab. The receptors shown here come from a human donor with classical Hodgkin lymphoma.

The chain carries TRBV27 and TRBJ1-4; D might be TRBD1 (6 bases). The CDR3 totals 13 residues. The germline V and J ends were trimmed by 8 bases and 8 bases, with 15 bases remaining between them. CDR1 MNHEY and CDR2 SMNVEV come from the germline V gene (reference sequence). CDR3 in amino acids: CASSHEGEEKLFF. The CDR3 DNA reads TGTGCCAGCTCCCATGAGGGGGAGGAAAAACTGTTTTTT.

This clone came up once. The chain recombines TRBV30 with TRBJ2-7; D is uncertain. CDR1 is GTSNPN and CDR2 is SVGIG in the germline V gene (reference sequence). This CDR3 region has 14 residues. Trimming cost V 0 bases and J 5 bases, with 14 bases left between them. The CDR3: CAWSVQTTIDEQYF. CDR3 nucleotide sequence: TGTGCCTGGAGTGTCCAAACTACGATTGACGAGCAGTACTTC. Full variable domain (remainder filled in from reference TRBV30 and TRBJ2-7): SQTIHQWPATLVQPVGSPLSLECTVEGTSNPNLYWYRQAAGRGLQLLFYSVGIGQISSEVPQNLSASRPQDRQFILSSKKLLLSDSGFYLCAWSVQTTIDEQYFGPGTRLTVT.

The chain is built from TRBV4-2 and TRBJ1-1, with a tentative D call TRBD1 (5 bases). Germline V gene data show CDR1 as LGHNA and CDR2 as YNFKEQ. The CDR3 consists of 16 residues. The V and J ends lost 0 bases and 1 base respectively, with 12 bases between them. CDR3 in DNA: TGTGCCAGCAGCCAAGAACGGGGGGGATCGAACACTGAAGCTTTCTTT. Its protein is CASSQERGGSNTEAFF.

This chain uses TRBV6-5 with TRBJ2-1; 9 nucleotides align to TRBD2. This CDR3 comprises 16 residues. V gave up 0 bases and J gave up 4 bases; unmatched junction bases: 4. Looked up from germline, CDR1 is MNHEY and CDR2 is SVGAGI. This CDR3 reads CASSYSLAGVYNEQFF. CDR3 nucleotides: TGTGCCAGCAGTTACTCACTAGCGGGCGTATACAATGAGCAGTTCTTC.

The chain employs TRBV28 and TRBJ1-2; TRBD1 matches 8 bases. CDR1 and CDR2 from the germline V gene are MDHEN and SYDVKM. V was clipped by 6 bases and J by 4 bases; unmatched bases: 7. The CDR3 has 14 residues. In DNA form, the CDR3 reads TGTGCCAGCAGCTCGGGACAGGACCTCTATGGCTACACCTTC. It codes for CASSSGQDLYGYTF.

CDR3 protein: CASSPPRYGYTF. The CDR3 DNA sequence: TGTGCCAGCAGCCCCCCCCGGTATGGCTACACCTTC. V usage is TRBV11-2 and J usage is TRBJ1-2; D is uncertain. The V gene's germline CDR1 is SGHAT and CDR2 FQNNGV. V was trimmed by 5 bases and J by 5 bases, leaving 9 bases between them. This CDR3 has 12 amino acids.

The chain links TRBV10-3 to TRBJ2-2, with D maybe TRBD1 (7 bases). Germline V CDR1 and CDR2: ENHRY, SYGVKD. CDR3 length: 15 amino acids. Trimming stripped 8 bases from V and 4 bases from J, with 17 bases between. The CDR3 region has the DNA TGTGCCATCGGATACACGCAGGGGGGCACCGGGGAGCTGTTTTTT. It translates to CAIGYTQGGTGELFF.

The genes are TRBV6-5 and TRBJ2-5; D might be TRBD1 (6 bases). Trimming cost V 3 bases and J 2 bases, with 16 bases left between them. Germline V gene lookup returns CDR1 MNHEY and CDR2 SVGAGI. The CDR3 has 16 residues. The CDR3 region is CASSYAGATLQETQYF. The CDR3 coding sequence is TGTGCCAGCAGTTATGCAGGGGCAACCTTACAAGAGACCCAGTACTTC.

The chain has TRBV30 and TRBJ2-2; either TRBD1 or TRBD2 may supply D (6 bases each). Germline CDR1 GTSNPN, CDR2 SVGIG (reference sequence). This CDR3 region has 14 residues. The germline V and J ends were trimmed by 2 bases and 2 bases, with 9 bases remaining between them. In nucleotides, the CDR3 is TGTGCCTGGAGTAGGGGGGTAAACACCGGGGAGCTGTTTTTT. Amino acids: CAWSRGVNTGELFF.